The T cell receptor beta chain under discussion was sequenced for a study of OX40 agonist ivuxolimab in advanced cancers. Clones were sequenced by immunoSEQ multiplex PCR, and TCRdb holds only the in-frame ones, with some missing. The profile shows under 85,000 clones, around 90% of them singletons. The sample holds a few counts of this clone. The CDR3 runs to 11 residues. Germline V gene lookup returns CDR1 MDHEN and CDR2 SYDVKM. With V trimmed by 4 bases and J by 8 bases, 1 base remained unmatched. The receptor was isolated from an adult with an advanced solid tumor such as melanoma, head and neck, liver or kidney cancer. The genes are TRBV28 and TRBJ1-2; TRBD1 aligns across 7 bases. This specimen was CD4+ or CD8+ T cells sorted from blood, taken in a trial of the OX40 agonist ivuxolimab. The CDR3 DNA reads TGTGCCAGCAGTTCGACAGGGGGCTACACCTTC. Translating gives CASSSTGGYTF.